This T cell receptor (beta chain) emerged from a study of beta chain features in type 1 diabetes. Germline V gene lookup returns CDR1 SGHNT and CDR2 YYREEE (reference sequence). Trimming removed 3 bases from V and 3 bases from J; junction bases left unmatched: 13. The CDR3 contains 18 residues. Expressed TCRB transcripts were sequenced because the entire RNA isolate underwent reverse transcription. Sequencing used immunoSEQ multiplex PCR; TCRdb keeps in-frame clones, though not all of them. The sample has some 180,000 clones; about 13% are singletons. The sequencing input was central memory CD4+ T cells from blood. This rearrangement joins TRBV5-4 to TRBJ1-5, with 9 bases aligning to TRBD1. The receptor was isolated from a woman under 30 in good health. CDR3 residues: CASSSGTGTKILNQPQHF. CDR3 nucleotides: TGTGCCAGCAGCTCCGGGACAGGGACTAAAATACTCAATCAGCCCCAGCATTTT.